One sample yielded the 5 T cell receptor beta chains listed below, sequenced in a study of control samples from healthy donors and cancer patients. Produced via immunoSEQ multiplex PCR; TCRdb's table is partial and in-frame only. The sample yields more than 15,000 clones, about four fifths seen once. The sample consisted of PBMCs. The receptors originated from a man at least 80 years old with head and neck cancer.

The genes are TRBV7-2 and TRBJ2-3; 7 bases align to TRBD2. CDR1 and CDR2 (germline): SGHTA, FQGNSA. The CDR3 has 17 residues. The V and J ends lost 2 bases and 0 bases, in that order; junction bases with no gene match: 8. This chain's CDR3 is CASSLIGGGISTDTQYF. CDR3 bases: TGTGCCAGCAGCTTAATTGGGGGGGGTATTAGCACAGATACGCAGTATTTT.

This clone was observed a handful of times. The genes are TRBV5-1 and TRBJ2-4; D call uncertain. Between the trimmed V and J ends, which lost 0 bases and 1 base, there was a span of 8 bases. The CDR3 is 15 amino acids. The V gene's germline CDR1 is SGHRS and CDR2 YFSETQ. The CDR3 sequence: CASSLGWVAKNIQYF. The CDR3 DNA is TGCGCCAGCAGCTTGGGGTGGGTGGCCAAAAACATTCAGTACTTC.

The gene calls are TRBV10-3 and TRBJ1-1, with D tentatively TRBD1 (6 bases). Trimming stripped 7 bases from V and 6 bases from J, with 21 bases between. Germline assignment: CDR1 ENHRY and CDR2 SYGVKD. The CDR3 covers 15 residues. CDR3 DNA: TGTGCCATCAACTCGGGGGGGCAGGGACATTCTGAAGCTTTCTTT. This gives the protein CAINSGGQGHSEAFF.

This clone was seen only a few times. The rearrangement joins TRBV6-5 to TRBJ2-5, with 8 bases identical to TRBD1. CDR1 and CDR2 (germline): MNHEY, SVGAGI. The CDR3 is made up of 13 amino acids. V shed 7 bases, J shed 6 bases, and the junction held 7 bases outside the gene matches. CDR3 loop: CASNTDRGQTQYF. In nucleotides, the CDR3 is TGTGCCAGCAATACCGACAGGGGTCAGACCCAGTACTTC.

The chain recombines TRBV20-1 with TRBJ2-3; 8 bases line up with TRBD2. The CDR3 totals 16 residues. V was pared by 3 bases and J by 0 bases, with 8 bases of the junction left unmatched. Germline CDR1 DFQATT, CDR2 SNEGSKA (reference sequence). CDR3 in DNA: TGCAGTGCTAGTCAGCGGGAGATAGCTAGCACAGATACGCAGTATTTT. It is translated as CSASQREIASTDTQYF.